These 13 T cell receptor beta chains share one sample of origin, sequenced in a study of long-term antiretroviral therapy in people with HIV. Investigators performed immunoSEQ version v3.0 at survey level. Method: immunoSEQ multiplex PCR; TCRdb's copy keeps in-frame clones and lacks some. This sample yields about 33,000 clones, of which less than 98% are seen a single time; roughly 2.9% belongs to the top ten. The sample in question was unsorted PBMCs, obtained 6.9 years after starting antiretroviral therapy. These receptors came from a man younger than 40 with HIV.

This clone was detected only once. The chain recombines TRBV29-1 with TRBJ2-1; 10 bases align to TRBD2. From germline, CDR1 is SQVTM and CDR2 ANQGSEA. J lost 4 bases, V lost 7 bases, and 4 bases had no gene match. The CDR3 has 13 amino acids. CDR3 residues: CSAQRGGYNEQFF. The DNA of the CDR3 is TGCAGCGCTCAGCGGGGGGGGTACAATGAGCAGTTCTTC.

V is TRBV5-4 and J is TRBJ1-5; 9 bases line up with TRBD1. V was pared by 4 bases and J by 8 bases, with 13 bases of the junction left unmatched. The CDR3 consists of 16 residues. Per the germline V gene, CDR1 is SGHNT and CDR2 is YYREEE (reference sequence). CDR3 protein: CASSPNTGTGKKPQHF. The CDR3 coding sequence is TGTGCCAGCAGCCCCAATACCGGGACAGGGAAAAAGCCCCAGCATTTT.

The chain has TRBV11-1 and TRBJ1-2; no firm D call. This CDR3 is 15 amino acids long. V dropped 3 bases and J dropped 0 bases, with 11 bases sitting between them. Germline loops: CDR1 SGHAT, CDR2 FQDESV (reference sequence). The CDR3 reads CASSFASPTNYGYTF. CDR3 in DNA: TGTGCCAGCAGCTTCGCCAGCCCGACTAACTATGGCTACACCTTC.

CDR3 sequence reads: CASSTGQNNEQFF. CDR3 DNA sequence: TGTGCCAGTAGTACCGGACAGAACAATGAGCAGTTCTTC. V and J are TRBV19 and TRBJ2-1; D is perhaps TRBD1 (6 bases). Germline values: CDR1 LNHDA, CDR2 SQIVND (reference sequence). Trimming removed 4 bases from V and 5 bases from J, with 9 bases in between. The CDR3 contains 13 residues.

This sequence joins TRBV4-2 and TRBJ1-1; D not certain. This CDR3 region has 14 residues. The ends were cut back, 4 bases at V and 3 bases at J, with 12 bases in the middle. Per the germline V gene, CDR1 is LGHNA and CDR2 is YNFKEQ. This CDR3 is CASSPGGVDTEAFF. The CDR3 bases are TGTGCCAGCAGCCCCGGCGGGGTTGACACTGAAGCTTTCTTT.

This sequence joins TRBV13 and TRBJ1-3; TRBD1 aligns across 8 bases. Germline values: CDR1 PRHDT, CDR2 FYEKMQ (reference sequence). This CDR3 spans 16 amino acids. The J segment lost 2 bases and the V segment lost 6 bases, leaving 9 bases of the junction unmatched. The DNA for the CDR3 is TGTGCCAGCAGAAATCTCCCAGGGGGCGCTGGAAACACCATATATTTT. Its protein product is CASRNLPGGAGNTIYF.

J is TRBJ2-7 and V is TRBV11-2; TRBD2 agrees at 9 bases. Losses at the gene ends were 0 bases for V and 3 bases for J; bases not matched to a gene: 6. Germline values: CDR1 SGHAT, CDR2 FQNNGV. CDR3 size: 16 residues. DNA for the CDR3: TGTGCCAGCAGCTTAGAACCGAGCGGGGGGTTCTACGAGCAGTACTTC. It translates to CASSLEPSGGFYEQYF.

CDR3 in amino acids: CASSLGYRAVEQFF. Written as DNA, the CDR3 is TGTGCCAGCAGCTTGGGCTACAGGGCTGTTGAGCAGTTCTTC. The chain uses TRBV5-6 and TRBJ2-1; tentative D call: TRBD1 (6 bases). With 0 bases removed from V and 9 bases from J, the gap between germline ends came to 13 bases. Germline V CDR1 and CDR2: SGHDT, YYEEEE. The CDR3 loop spans 14 amino acids.

The genes are TRBV4-3 and TRBJ1-5; 11 positions match TRBD1. J was trimmed by 3 bases and V by 0 bases; bases with no gene match: 13. The CDR3 runs 20 residues. Looked up from germline, CDR1 is LGHNA and CDR2 is YSLEER. CDR3 sequence reads: CASSQDLGQGAGSINQPQHF. CDR3 DNA sequence: TGCGCCAGCAGCCAAGATCTCGGACAGGGGGCAGGTTCGATCAATCAGCCCCAGCATTTT.

The V and J genes are TRBV5-6 and TRBJ1-1; D is unclear. The germline V gene encodes CDR1 SGHDT and CDR2 YYEEEE. The CDR3 sequence is 12 residues long. Trimming pared 1 base from V and 11 bases from J, leaving 12 bases between. CDR3 protein: CASSLPAQRAFF. Written as DNA, the CDR3 is TGTGCCAGCAGCTTGCCTGCCCAACGGGCTTTCTTT. Together with reference TRBV5-6 and TRBJ1-1, the CDR3 gives the full variable domain: DAGVTQSPTHLIKTRGQQVTLRCSPKSGHDTVSWYQQALGQGPQFIFQYYEEEERQRGNFPDRFSGHQFPNYSSELNVNALLLGDSALYLCASSLPAQRAFFGQGTRLTVV.

The V and J genes are TRBV6-1 and TRBJ1-5; the D is unclear. The CDR3 totals 13 residues. The germline V and J ends were trimmed by 3 bases and 3 bases, with 6 bases remaining between them. Germline assignment: CDR1 MNHNS and CDR2 SASEGT. This CDR3 is CASSERPNQPQHF. As DNA, the CDR3 is TGTGCCAGCAGTGAGAGGCCCAATCAGCCCCAGCATTTT.

The chain recombines TRBV4-1 with TRBJ1-1; no clear D. Germline CDR1 reads MGHRA; CDR2 reads YSYEKL. The CDR3 totals 15 residues. V was pared by 0 bases and J by 0 bases, with 8 bases between. The CDR3 is CASSQDEEVNTEAFF. The CDR3 DNA is TGCGCCAGCAGCCAAGATGAGGAGGTGAACACTGAAGCTTTCTTT.

The genes are TRBV30 and TRBJ1-2; a possible D gene is TRBD1 (5 bases). Trimming cost V 0 bases and J 7 bases, with 9 bases left between them. CDR3 length: 12 residues. Germline V gene sequence: CDR1 GTSNPN, CDR2 SVGIG (reference sequence). The CDR3 region has the DNA TGTGCCTGGAGTGTATTCGGGGGTGGCTACACCTTC. Its protein is CAWSVFGGGYTF. Complete variable domain (other parts from reference TRBV30 and TRBJ1-2): SQTIHQWPATLVQPVGSPLSLECTVEGTSNPNLYWYRQAAGRGLQLLFYSVGIGQISSEVPQNLSASRPQDRQFILSSKKLLLSDSGFYLCAWSVFGGGYTFGSGTRLTVV.